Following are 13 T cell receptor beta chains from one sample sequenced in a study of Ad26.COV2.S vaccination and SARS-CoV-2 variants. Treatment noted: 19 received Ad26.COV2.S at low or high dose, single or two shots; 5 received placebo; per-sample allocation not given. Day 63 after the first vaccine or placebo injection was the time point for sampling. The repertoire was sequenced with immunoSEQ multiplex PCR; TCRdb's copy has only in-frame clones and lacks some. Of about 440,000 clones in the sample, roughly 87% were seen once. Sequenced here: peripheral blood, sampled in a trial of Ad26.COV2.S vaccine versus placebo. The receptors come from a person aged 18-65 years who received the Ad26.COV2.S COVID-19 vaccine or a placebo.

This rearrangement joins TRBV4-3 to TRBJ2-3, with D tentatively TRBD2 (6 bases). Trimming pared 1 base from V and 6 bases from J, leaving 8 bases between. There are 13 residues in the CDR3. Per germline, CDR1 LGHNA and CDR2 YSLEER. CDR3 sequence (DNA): TGCGCCAGCAGCCAAGTCGGGGGTGATACGCAGTATTTT. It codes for CASSQVGGDTQYF.

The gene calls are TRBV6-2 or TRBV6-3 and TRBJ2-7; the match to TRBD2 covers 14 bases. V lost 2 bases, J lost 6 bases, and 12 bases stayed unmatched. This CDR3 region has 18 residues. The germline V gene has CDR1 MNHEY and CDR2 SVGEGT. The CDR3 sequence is CASSYTPGTSGSSREQYF. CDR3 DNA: TGTGCCAGCAGTTACACCCCCGGGACTAGCGGGAGTTCCCGCGAGCAGTACTTC.

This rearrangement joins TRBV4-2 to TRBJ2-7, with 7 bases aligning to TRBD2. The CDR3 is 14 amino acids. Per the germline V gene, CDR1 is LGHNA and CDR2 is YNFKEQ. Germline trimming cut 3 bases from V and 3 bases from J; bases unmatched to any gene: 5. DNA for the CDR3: TGTGCCAGCAGCCAGGGACTACAACACTACGAGCAGTACTTC. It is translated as CASSQGLQHYEQYF.

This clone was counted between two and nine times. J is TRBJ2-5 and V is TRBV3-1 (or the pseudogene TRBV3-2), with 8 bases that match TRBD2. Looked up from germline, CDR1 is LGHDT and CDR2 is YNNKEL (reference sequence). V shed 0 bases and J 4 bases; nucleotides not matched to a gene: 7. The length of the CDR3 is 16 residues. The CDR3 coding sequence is TGTGCCAGCAGCCAAGATAGGTGGCTAGCGGGAGAGACCCAGTACTTC. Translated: CASSQDRWLAGETQYF.

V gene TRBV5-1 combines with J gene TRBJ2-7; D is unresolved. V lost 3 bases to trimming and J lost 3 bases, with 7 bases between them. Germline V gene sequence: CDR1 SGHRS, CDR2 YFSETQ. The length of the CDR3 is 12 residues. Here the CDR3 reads CASSSDVYEQYF. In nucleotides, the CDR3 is TGCGCCAGCAGCTCCGACGTCTACGAGCAGTACTTC.

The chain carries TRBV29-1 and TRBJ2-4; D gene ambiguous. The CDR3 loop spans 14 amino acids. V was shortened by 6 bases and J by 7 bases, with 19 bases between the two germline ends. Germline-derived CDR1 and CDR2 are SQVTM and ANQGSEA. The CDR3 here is CSVAAGSIGNIQYF. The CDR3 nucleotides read TGCAGCGTGGCGGCCGGCTCGATTGGCAACATTCAGTACTTC.

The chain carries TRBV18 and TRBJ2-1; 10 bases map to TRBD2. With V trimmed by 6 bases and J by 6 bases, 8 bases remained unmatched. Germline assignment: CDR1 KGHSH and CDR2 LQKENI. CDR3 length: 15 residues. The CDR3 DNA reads TGTGCCAGCTCCCAGGGTCTAGCGGGAGCCAATGAGCAGTTCTTC. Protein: CASSQGLAGANEQFF.

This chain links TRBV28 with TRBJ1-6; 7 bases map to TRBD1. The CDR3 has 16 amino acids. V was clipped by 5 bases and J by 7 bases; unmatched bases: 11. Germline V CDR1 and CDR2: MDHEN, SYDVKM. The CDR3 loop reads CASSPRQDRRNSPLHF. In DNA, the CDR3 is TGTGCCAGCAGTCCCCGTCAGGACAGGAGGAATTCACCCCTCCACTTT.

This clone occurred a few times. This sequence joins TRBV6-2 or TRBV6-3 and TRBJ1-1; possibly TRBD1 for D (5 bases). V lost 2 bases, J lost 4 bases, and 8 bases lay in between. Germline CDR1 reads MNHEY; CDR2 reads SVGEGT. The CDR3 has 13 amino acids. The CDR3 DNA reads TGTGCCAGCAGTTACGACAGATTCACTGAAGCTTTCTTT. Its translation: CASSYDRFTEAFF.

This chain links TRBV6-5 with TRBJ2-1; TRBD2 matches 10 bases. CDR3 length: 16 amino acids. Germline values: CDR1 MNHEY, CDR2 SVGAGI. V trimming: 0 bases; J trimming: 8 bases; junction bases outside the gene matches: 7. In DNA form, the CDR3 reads TGTGCCAGCAGTTACTCGTGGCTAGCGGGAGTCCATGAGCAGTTCTTC. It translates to CASSYSWLAGVHEQFF.

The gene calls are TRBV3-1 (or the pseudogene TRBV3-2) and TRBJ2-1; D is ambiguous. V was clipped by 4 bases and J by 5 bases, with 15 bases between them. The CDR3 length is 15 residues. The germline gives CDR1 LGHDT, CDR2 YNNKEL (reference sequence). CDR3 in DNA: TGTGCCAGCAGCCTAGGCGTGAACCTAAACAATGAGCAGTTCTTC. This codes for CASSLGVNLNNEQFF.

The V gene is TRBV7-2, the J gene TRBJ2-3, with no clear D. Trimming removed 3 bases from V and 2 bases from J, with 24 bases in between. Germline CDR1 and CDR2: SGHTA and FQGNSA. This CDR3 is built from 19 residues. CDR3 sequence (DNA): TGTGCCAGCAGCTTTTGGCTGGCCCCCACAGAACTTATCACAGATACGCAGTATTTT. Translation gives CASSFWLAPTELITDTQYF.

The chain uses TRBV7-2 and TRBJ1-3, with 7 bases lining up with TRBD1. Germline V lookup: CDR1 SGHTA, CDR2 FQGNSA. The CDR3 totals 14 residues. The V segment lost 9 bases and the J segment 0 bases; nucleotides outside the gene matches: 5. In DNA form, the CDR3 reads TGTGCCAGTTCCCGGGACAGCTCTGGAAACACCATATATTTT. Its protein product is CASSRDSSGNTIYF.